Listed below are T cell receptor beta chains from one sample, sequenced in a study of technical replicates of blood from several donors. Libraries were prepared by immunoSEQ multiplex PCR; TCRdb keeps only in-frame clonotypes and omits some of them. The sample yields about 75,000 clones, approximately 97% seen once. Source material: T cells isolated from PBMCs. These receptors were obtained from a human donor in good health. The conserved cysteine and the conserved F or W are not part of the CDR3 here.

j_gene | v_gene | CDR3aa
TRBJ1-2 | TRBV5-5 | ASSSPSGGGYT
TRBJ1-6 | TRBV7-6 | ASTQGYNSPLH
TRBJ2-3 | TRBV11-2 | ASSSNSYTDTQY
TRBJ2-1 | TRBV4-1 | ASSERLAGPNEQF
TRBJ2-7 | TRBV7-9 | ASSRSAGGYFSYEQY
TRBJ2-5 | TRBV5-1 | ASNTDRLGETQY
TRBJ1-2 | TRBV28 | ASSLPSYGYT
TRBJ2-2 | TRBV19 | ASKVAGNTGELF
TRBJ2-7 | TRBV2 | ASSEDRPYEQY
TRBJ2-1 | TRBV5-1 | ASSLEAGAPYNEQF
TRBJ2-1 | TRBV9 | ASSVAAGGGNEQF
TRBJ2-5 | TRBV7-9 | ASSFLAGGKETQY
TRBJ2-5 | TRBV14 | ASSQGVTSGEETQY
TRBJ2-6 | TRBV5-1 | ASSYLQGSGANVLT
TRBJ1-4 | TRBV6-1 | ASRAGATNEKLF
TRBJ1-1 | TRBV4-1 | ASSQLQGRTEAF
TRBJ1-5 | TRBV6-1 | ASQYRQGIGQPQH